A single sample gave rise to the 9 T cell receptor beta chains below, sequenced in a study of T cell responses to AZD1222 COVID-19 vaccine (dated by TCRdb to about 2021). What the time point label conveys for this sample: about 28 days (+/-7) after the second vaccine dose. The library was generated by the immunoSEQ multiplex PCR assay. TCRdb's version of the immuneACCESS table is confined to in-frame rearrangements and falls short of the full clone set. An unresolved V gene accounts for under half of the shortfall where checked; the remainder is of unknown origin. Here the sample has about 140,000 clones; 80% to 95% occur a single time. 3.6% of the sample rests with the top ten. The input for sequencing was peripheral blood, taken 28 days after the second AZD1222 dose. These receptors all stem from an adult who received the AZD1222 COVID-19 vaccine.

This chain joins TRBV11-2 and TRBJ2-3; TRBD2 matches at 8 bases. Unmatched junction bases numbered 5, after V lost 4 bases and J lost 11 bases. This CDR3 region has 12 residues. Germline CDR1 and CDR2: SGHAT and FQNNGV. The CDR3 reads CASSSAGVKQYF. The CDR3 nucleotides read TGTGCCAGCAGCTCAGCGGGAGTCAAGCAGTATTTT.

This clone was picked up one time. The rearrangement uses TRBV3-1 (or the pseudogene TRBV3-2) and TRBJ2-4; D is uncertain. Between the trimmed V and J ends, which lost 1 base and 8 bases, there was a span of 9 bases. Germline lookup yields CDR1 LGHDT and CDR2 YNNKEL (reference sequence). CDR3 length: 13 amino acids. The CDR3 DNA reads as TGTGCCAGCAGCCAAGCGAGAAGGGACATTCAGTACTTC. Amino acid sequence: CASSQARRDIQYF.

V gene TRBV2 combines with J gene TRBJ1-1, with TRBD1 as a possible D gene (6 bases). The CDR3 has 14 residues. Trimming shortened V by 4 bases and J by 1 base, and 10 bases separated the two germline ends. Germline V gene lookup returns CDR1 SNHLY and CDR2 FYNNEI. CDR3 in amino acids: CASSARGGNTEAFF. CDR3 sequence (DNA): TGTGCCAGCAGTGCCAGGGGCGGGAACACTGAAGCTTTCTTT. Using reference TRBV2 and TRBJ1-1 for the parts outside the CDR3, the full variable domain is EPEVTQTPSHQVTQMGQEVILRCVPISNHLYFYWYRQILGQKVEFLVSFYNNEISEKSEIFDDQFSVERPDGSNFTLKIRSTKLEDSAMYFCASSARGGNTEAFFGQGTRLTVV.

The chain carries TRBV3-1 (or the pseudogene TRBV3-2) and TRBJ1-1; D remains ambiguous. The CDR3 is 13 amino acids. Germline V gene lookup returns CDR1 LGHDT and CDR2 YNNKEL (reference sequence). V lost 4 bases and J lost 1, with 7 bases in between. As DNA, the CDR3 is TGTGCCAGCAGCCCCAGAAGGAACACTGAAGCTTTCTTT. It yields the protein CASSPRRNTEAFF.

This chain links TRBV6-1 with TRBJ2-3; 10 bases line up with TRBD2. The V gene's germline CDR1 is MNHNS and CDR2 SASEGT. V was pared by 5 bases and J by 2 bases, with 1 base of the junction left unmatched. This CDR3 is built from 14 residues. The CDR3 sequence is CASSLAGVTDTQYF. The CDR3 coding sequence is TGTGCCAGCAGTCTAGCGGGAGTCACAGATACGCAGTATTTT.

In regard to this clone: A junction end diverges from the germline sequence, so it may reflect a read error. The chain is built from TRBV4-3 and TRBJ2-2; D is possibly TRBD1 or TRBD2 (7 bases each). The CDR3 is 16 residues long. Germline V gene data show CDR1 as LGHNA and CDR2 as YSLEER. CDR3 protein: CASSKEAGGRGGELFF. CDR3 sequence (DNA): TGCGCCAGCAGCAAAGAGGCAGGGGGGAGGGGCGGGGAGCTGTTTTTT.

The chain couples TRBV5-8 to TRBJ1-2; maybe TRBD1 (5 bases). This CDR3 is built from 18 residues. Trimming left V 5 bases short and J 1 base short, with 24 bases between. Germline V CDR1 and CDR2: SGHTS, YDEGEE. The DNA for the CDR3 is TGTGCCAGCAGACCTGGGCGGGGCAGGTGGATAAGTAACTATGGCTACACCTTC. Its protein product is CASRPGRGRWISNYGYTF.

This rearrangement joins TRBV19 to TRBJ1-1; TRBD1 is a possible D gene (5 bases). The CDR3 has 14 residues. V lost 2 bases and J lost 5, with 12 bases in between. Germline V CDR1 and CDR2: LNHDA, SQIVND (reference sequence). CDR3 residues: CASSIPGRLTEAFF. In nucleotides, the CDR3 is TGTGCCAGTAGTATACCGGGGCGCTTAACTGAAGCTTTCTTT.

V gene TRBV28 combines with J gene TRBJ2-7, with D uncertain. CDR1 MDHEN and CDR2 SYDVKM come from the germline V gene. V was trimmed by 6 bases and J by 1 base, leaving 10 bases between them. There are 13 residues in the CDR3. The CDR3 DNA sequence: TGTGCCAGCAGAAACCCCGGATCCTACGAGCAGTACTTC. Translating gives CASRNPGSYEQYF.